The clone carrying this T cell receptor beta chain was detected ten times or more. Its matching antigen is unknown. There were TCR beta CDR3 regions amplified from RNA transcripts. In the first-round RT-PCR of the TCR CDR3, the HTBI primer set was used. TCRdb passed the multiplex PCR reads through MiXCR, listing each CDR3 protein once. The sample consists of approximately 400,000 distinct CDR3 sequences, 15% to 19% of them appearing once. This record belongs to a study of T cells in Graves' hyperthyroidism and ophthalmopathy. Study-level results: Researchers found most expanded thyroid clonotypes above 0.001 in blood as well.

The germline V gene has CDR1 SEHNR and CDR2 FQNEAQ (reference sequence). The CDR3 extends over 12 amino acids. Trimming took off 5 bases at V and 6 bases at J, with 9 bases between the two ends. The sample taken for sequencing was blood. The V call is TRBV7-9, the J call TRBJ2-3, with D uncertain. This TCR derives from a woman between 18 and 30 years old with Graves' hyperthyroidism. In DNA form, the CDR3 reads TGTGCCAGCAGCCCCCCCTGGGATACGCAGTATTTT. Protein product: CASSPPWDTQYF.